This TCR beta chain derives from a study of cytomegalovirus exposure and HLA in healthy donors. Trimming took off 6 bases at V and 2 bases at J, with 15 bases between the two ends. Germline CDR1 SGHAT, CDR2 FQNNGV. The CDR3 loop spans 15 amino acids. PCR amplification relied on 60 Vbeta primers (plus 13 Jbeta primers). The repertoire was sequenced with immunoSEQ multiplex PCR; TCRdb's copy has only in-frame clones and lacks some. The sample lists 140,000 or so clones; around 79% were seen once. The gene calls are TRBV11-2 and TRBJ2-3, with a weak D call TRBD1 (7 bases). This TCR was sampled from a woman in her 30s in good health and CMV-seronegative. Sequencing was carried out using PBMCs. CDR3 nucleotides: TGTGCCAGCAGTTTCAGGGGGGTCCCCACAGATACGCAGTATTTT. Translation: CASSFRGVPTDTQYF.